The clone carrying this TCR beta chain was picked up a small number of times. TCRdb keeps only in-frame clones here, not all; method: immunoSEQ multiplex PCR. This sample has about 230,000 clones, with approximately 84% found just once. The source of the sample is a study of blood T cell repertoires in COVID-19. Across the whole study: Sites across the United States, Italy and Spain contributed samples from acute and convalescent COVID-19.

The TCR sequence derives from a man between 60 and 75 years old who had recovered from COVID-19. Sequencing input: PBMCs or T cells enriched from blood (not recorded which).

CDR3 nucleotide sequence: TGTGCCAGCAGTGAAGTGACAGGGGGCCGAATAGATAATTCACCCCTCCACTTT. It is translated as CASSEVTGGRIDNSPLHF. The J gene is TRBJ1-6, the V gene TRBV6-1, with 10 nucleotides matching TRBD1. V gave up 1 base and J gave up 5 bases; unmatched junction bases: 8. The CDR3 is 18 amino acids. The V gene's germline CDR1 is MNHNS and CDR2 SASEGT.